The sequence of this T cell receptor beta chain was determined in a study of T cell repertoires in cytomegalovirus infection. About this clonotype itself: Its antigen is undetermined.

This CDR3 has 13 residues. Germline assignment: CDR1 MNHNS and CDR2 SASEGT. V was clipped by 8 bases and J by 0 bases, with 10 bases between them. TCRdb reanalysed the reads using MiXCR and keeps one entry per CDR3 protein. Of 700,000 to 900,000 distinct CDR3 sequences in the sample, approximately 32% were seen once. The sequencing used cultured CD8+ T cells from PBMCs, collected from culture after CMV antigen stimulation. J is TRBJ1-1 and V is TRBV6-1, with a weak D call TRBD1 (5 bases). The TCR was taken from a human donor in good health (CMV status not recorded). Some clones in this sample may be carry-over from other donors' samples. Written as DNA, the CDR3 is TGTGCCAGCCCCGGGGGGTTGAACACTGAAGCTTTCTTT. Amino acids: CASPGGLNTEAFF.